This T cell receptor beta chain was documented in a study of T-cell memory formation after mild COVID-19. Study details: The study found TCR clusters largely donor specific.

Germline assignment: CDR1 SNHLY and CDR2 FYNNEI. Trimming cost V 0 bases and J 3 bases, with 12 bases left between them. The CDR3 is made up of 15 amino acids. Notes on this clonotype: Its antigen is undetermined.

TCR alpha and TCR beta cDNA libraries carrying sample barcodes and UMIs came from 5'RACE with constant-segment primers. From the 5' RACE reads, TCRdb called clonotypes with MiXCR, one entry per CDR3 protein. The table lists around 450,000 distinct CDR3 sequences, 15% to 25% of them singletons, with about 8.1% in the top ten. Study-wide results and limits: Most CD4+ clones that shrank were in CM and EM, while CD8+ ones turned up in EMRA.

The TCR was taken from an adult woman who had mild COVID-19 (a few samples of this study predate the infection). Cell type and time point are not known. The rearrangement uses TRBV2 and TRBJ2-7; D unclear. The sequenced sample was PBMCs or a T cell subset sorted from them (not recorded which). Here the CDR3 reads CASSEAVSPGYEQYF. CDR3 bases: TGTGCCAGCAGTGAAGCCGTCAGCCCGGGCTACGAGCAGTACTTC.